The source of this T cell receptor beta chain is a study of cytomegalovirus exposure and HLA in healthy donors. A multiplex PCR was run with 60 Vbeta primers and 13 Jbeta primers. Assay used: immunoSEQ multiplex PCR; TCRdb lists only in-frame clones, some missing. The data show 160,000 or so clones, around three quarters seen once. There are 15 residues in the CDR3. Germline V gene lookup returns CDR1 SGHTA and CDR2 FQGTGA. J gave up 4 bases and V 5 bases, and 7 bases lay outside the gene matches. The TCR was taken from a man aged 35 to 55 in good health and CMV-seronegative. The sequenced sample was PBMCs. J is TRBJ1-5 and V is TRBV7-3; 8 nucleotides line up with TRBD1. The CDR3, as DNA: TGTGCCAGCAGCCTGGACAGGGCGGGTAATCAGCCCCAGCATTTT. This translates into CASSLDRAGNQPQHF.